Listed here are 12 T cell receptor beta chains from one sample, sequenced in a study of cytomegalovirus exposure and HLA in healthy donors. 13 Jbeta primers and 60 Vbeta primers were used for the PCR. The table came from immunoSEQ multiplex PCR; TCRdb's copy has only in-frame clones and leaves some out. The data contain 200,000 or so clones, under 90% of them seen just once; the ten biggest clones take up 0.08% to 0.1%. Sequencing input: PBMCs. The receptors come from a boy between 2 and 10 years old in good health and CMV-seronegative.

This clone was counted once. The chain employs TRBV7-8 and TRBJ2-2, with 9 bases matching TRBD1. CDR1 SGHVS and CDR2 FQNEAQ come from the germline V gene. The J segment lost 5 bases and the V segment lost 5 bases, leaving 6 bases of the junction unmatched. CDR3 length: 15 residues. The DNA for the CDR3 is TGTGCCAGCAGCCCCCGGGACAGGGTAACCGGGGAGCTGTTTTTT. Protein product: CASSPRDRVTGELFF. Using reference TRBV7-8 and TRBJ2-2 for the parts outside the CDR3, the full variable domain is GAGVSQSPRYKVAKRGQDVALRCDPISGHVSLFWYQQALGQGPEFLTYFQNEAQLDKSGLPSDRFFAERPEGSVSTLKIQRTQQEDSAVYLCASSPRDRVTGELFFGEGSRLTVL.

The CDR3 spells CASSERSAVGTGRTDTQYF. CDR3 DNA sequence: TGTGCCAGTAGTGAACGGTCGGCCGTAGGGACAGGGCGCACAGATACGCAGTATTTT. The rearrangement links TRBV19 to TRBJ2-3, with 9 bases aligning to TRBD1. CDR1 is LNHDA and CDR2 is SQIVND in the germline V gene (reference sequence). The J segment lost 1 base and the V segment lost 5 bases, leaving 16 bases of the junction unmatched. The CDR3 is made up of 19 amino acids.

On this clone itself: This likely comes from a read error, as the CDR3 has no conserved phenylalanine or tryptophan at its end. No DNA is shown, since the ends of the CDR3 on it are uncertain; the CDR3 is the one TCRdb lists. The chain couples TRBV29-1 to TRBJ1-2. Both ends counted, the CDR3 spans 11 residues. CDR1 is SQVTM and CDR2 is ANQGSEA in the germline V gene. CDR3 amino acids: CSVEEWLSGRG.

The chain's CDR3 is CASSPGGGDTDTQYF. The CDR3 region has the DNA TGCGCCAGCAGTCCCGGGGGGGGAGACACAGATACGCAGTATTTT. V usage is TRBV5-1 and J usage is TRBJ2-3; 8 bases agree with TRBD2. Germline assignment: CDR1 SGHRS and CDR2 YFSETQ. The CDR3 spans 15 residues. V gave up 5 bases and J gave up 2 bases; unmatched junction bases: 7. Using reference TRBV5-1 and TRBJ2-3 for the parts outside the CDR3, the full variable domain is KAGVTQTPRYLIKTRGQQVTLSCSPISGHRSVSWYQQTPGQGLQFLFEYFSETQRNKGNFPGRFSGRQFSNSRSEMNVSTLELGDSALYLCASSPGGGDTDTQYFGPGTRLTVL.

CDR3 amino acids: CASSLWGTGLYEQYF. Here the CDR3 DNA reads TGCGCCAGCAGTTTGTGGGGGACAGGCCTCTACGAGCAGTACTTC. The chain employs TRBV5-1 and TRBJ2-7, with 8 bases that match TRBD1. V shed 5 bases, J shed 3 bases, and the junction held 10 bases outside the gene matches. The CDR3 is 15 amino acids. In germline, CDR1 is SGHRS, CDR2 YFSETQ.

V and J are TRBV19 and TRBJ2-3; no firm D call. V was clipped by 5 bases and J by 0 bases, with 6 bases between them. This CDR3 is 13 amino acids long. Germline CDR1 LNHDA, CDR2 SQIVND (reference sequence). CDR3: CASSPVSTDTQYF. The DNA for the CDR3 is TGTGCCAGTAGTCCGGTGAGCACAGATACGCAGTATTTT.

The table lists this clone with a few counts. The chain employs TRBV4-1 and TRBJ2-1; TRBD2 matches at 12 bases. Trimming cost V 4 bases and J 10 bases; bases outside gene matches: 11. The CDR3 loop spans 16 amino acids. The germline CDR1 and CDR2 sequences are MGHRA and YSYEKL. CDR3 coding DNA: TGCGCCAGCAGCCTCAGGCCTAGCGGGGGGGCCTTGGAGCAGTTCTTC. Its translation: CASSLRPSGGALEQFF.

This rearrangement joins TRBV6-4 to TRBJ2-7; TRBD2 matches at 9 bases. The CDR3 spans 19 residues. Per the germline V gene, CDR1 is MRHNA and CDR2 is SNTAGT. The V segment lost 4 bases and the J segment 5 bases; nucleotides outside the gene matches: 21. As DNA, the CDR3 is TGTGCCAGCAGTGGCCCCATCTGTGGCGGCGGGGGGGCCACGGACGAGCAGTACTTC. This sequence encodes CASSGPICGGGGATDEQYF.

The genes are TRBV10-3 and TRBJ1-1, with TRBD1 identical over 7 bases. The ends lost 0 bases at V and 1 base at J; junction bases unmatched: 5. The germline CDR1 and CDR2 sequences are ENHRY and SYGVKD. The CDR3 is made up of 16 amino acids. The CDR3 nucleotides read TGTGCCATCAGTGAGTCCGAGTCAGGGGGGAACACTGAAGCTTTCTTT. Protein product: CAISESESGGNTEAFF.

The gene calls are TRBV9 and TRBJ1-3; D is possibly TRBD1 (5 bases). Per germline, CDR1 SGDLS and CDR2 YYNGEE. The CDR3 covers 16 residues. V was trimmed by 0 bases and J by 4 bases, leaving 14 bases between them. CDR3 DNA: TGTGCCAGCAGCGTAGCGCAGGGTGAGGCGGGAAACACCATATATTTT. Translated: CASSVAQGEAGNTIYF.

This CDR3 is CSARRGSEQYF. CDR3 nucleotide sequence: TGCAGTGCTAGAAGAGGGAGCGAGCAGTACTTC. The rearrangement uses TRBV20-1 and TRBJ2-7; maybe TRBD2 (5 bases). V was shortened by 2 bases and J by 6 bases, with 8 bases between the two germline ends. The germline V gene has CDR1 DFQATT and CDR2 SNEGSKA (reference sequence). This CDR3 contains 11 residues.

The rearrangement joins TRBV5-1 to TRBJ2-5; the D gene is possibly TRBD1 (6 bases). The DNA end is more similar to TRBJ2-7, so the J call may be wrong. The V gene's germline CDR1 is SGHRS and CDR2 YFSETQ. The CDR3 is 15 amino acids. The CDR3 region is CASSMASRGTYEQYF. CDR3 nucleotides: TGCGCCAGCAGCATGGCCAGCAGGGGCACCTACGAGCAGTACTTC.